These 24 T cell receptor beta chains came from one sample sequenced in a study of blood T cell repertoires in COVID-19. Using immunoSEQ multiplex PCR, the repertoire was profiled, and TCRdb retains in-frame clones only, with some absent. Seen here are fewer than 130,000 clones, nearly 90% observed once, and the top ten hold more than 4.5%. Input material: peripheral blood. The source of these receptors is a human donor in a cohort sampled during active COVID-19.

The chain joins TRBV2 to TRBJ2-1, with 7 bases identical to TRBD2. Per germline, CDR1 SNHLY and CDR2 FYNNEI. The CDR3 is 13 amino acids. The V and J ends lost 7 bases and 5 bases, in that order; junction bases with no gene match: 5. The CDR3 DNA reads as TGTGCCAGCATATGGGACTATAACAATGAGCAGTTCTTC. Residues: CASIWDYNNEQFF.

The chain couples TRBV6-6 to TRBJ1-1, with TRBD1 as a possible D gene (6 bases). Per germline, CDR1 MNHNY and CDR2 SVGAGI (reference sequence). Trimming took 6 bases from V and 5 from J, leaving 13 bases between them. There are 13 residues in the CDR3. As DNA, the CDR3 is TGTGCCAGCAGCAGGGGTATTTTGACTGAAGCTTTCTTT. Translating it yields CASSRGILTEAFF.

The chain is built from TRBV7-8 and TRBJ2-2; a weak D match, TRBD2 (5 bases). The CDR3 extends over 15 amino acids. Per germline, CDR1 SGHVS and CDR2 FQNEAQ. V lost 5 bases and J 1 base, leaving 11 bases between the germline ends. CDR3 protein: CASSRGGLNTGELFF. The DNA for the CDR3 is TGTGCCAGCAGCCGAGGAGGCCTGAACACCGGGGAGCTGTTTTTT.

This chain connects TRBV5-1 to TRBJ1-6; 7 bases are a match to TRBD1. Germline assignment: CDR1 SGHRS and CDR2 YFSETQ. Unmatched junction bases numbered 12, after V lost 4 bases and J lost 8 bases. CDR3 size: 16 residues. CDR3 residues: CASSPGQVRGDSPLHF. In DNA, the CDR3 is TGCGCCAGCAGCCCCGGACAGGTTAGAGGGGATTCACCCCTCCACTTT.

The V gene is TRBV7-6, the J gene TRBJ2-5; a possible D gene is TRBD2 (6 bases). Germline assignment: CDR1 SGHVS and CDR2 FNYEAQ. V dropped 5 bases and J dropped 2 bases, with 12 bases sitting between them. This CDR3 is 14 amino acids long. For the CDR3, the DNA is TGTGCCAGCAGCCTGGGACGGGGGCAAGAGACCCAGTACTTC. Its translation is CASSLGRGQETQYF.

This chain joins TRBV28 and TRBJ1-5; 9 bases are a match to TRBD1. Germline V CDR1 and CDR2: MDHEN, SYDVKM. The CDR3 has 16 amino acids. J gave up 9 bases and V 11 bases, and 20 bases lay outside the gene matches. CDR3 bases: TGTGCCGGATCCGAAGGATTTACAGGGGGCAGAAGGCCCCAGCATTTT. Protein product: CAGSEGFTGGRRPQHF.

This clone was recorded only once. CDR3 sequence (DNA): TGTGCCAGCAGTCTGGGACTAGCGGGGGATGAGACCCAGTACTTC. Translation gives CASSLGLAGDETQYF. The rearrangement uses TRBV28 and TRBJ2-5, with TRBD2 matching over 14 bases. The trim removed 5 bases at V and 5 bases at J, leaving 4 bases unmatched. The CDR3 is 15 residues long. CDR1 and CDR2 (germline): MDHEN, SYDVKM.

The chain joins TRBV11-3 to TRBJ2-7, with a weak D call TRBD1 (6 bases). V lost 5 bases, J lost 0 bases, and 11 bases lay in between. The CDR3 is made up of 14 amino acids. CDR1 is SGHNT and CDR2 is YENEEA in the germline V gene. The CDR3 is CASSTAGDSYEQYF. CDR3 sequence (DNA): TGTGCCAGCAGCACCGCAGGGGACTCCTACGAGCAGTACTTC.

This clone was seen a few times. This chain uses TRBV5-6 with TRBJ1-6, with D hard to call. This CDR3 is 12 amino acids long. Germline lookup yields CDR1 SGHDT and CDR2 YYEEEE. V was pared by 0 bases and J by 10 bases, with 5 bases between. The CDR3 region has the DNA TGTGCCAGCAGCTTGGATTCGTCACCCCTCCACTTT. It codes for CASSLDSSPLHF.

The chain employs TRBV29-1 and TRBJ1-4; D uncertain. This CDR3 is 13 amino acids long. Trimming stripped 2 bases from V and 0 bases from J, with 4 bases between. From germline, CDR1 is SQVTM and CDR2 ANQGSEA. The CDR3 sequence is CSVEQATNEKLFF. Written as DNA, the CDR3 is TGCAGCGTTGAACAGGCAACTAATGAAAAACTGTTTTTT.

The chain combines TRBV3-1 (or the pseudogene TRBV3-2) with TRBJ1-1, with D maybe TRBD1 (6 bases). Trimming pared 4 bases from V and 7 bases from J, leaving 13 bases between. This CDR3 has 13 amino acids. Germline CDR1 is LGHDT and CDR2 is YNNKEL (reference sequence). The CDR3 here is CASSLFRGGEAFF. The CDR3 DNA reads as TGTGCCAGCAGCCTTTTCAGGGGTGGTGAAGCTTTCTTT.

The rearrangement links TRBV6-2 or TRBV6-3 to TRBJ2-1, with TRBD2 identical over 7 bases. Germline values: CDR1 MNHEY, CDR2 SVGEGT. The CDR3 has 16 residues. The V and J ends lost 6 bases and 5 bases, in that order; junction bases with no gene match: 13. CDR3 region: CASSPGGGRRDNEQFF. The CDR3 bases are TGTGCCAGCAGCCCCGGGGGAGGGAGACGGGACAATGAGCAGTTCTTC.

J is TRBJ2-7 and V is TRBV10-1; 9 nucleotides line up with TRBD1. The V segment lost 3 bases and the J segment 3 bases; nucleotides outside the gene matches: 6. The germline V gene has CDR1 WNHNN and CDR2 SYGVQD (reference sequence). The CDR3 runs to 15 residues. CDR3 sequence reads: CASSDGTGRGYEQYF. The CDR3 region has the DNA TGCGCCAGCAGTGACGGGACAGGGAGAGGCTACGAGCAGTACTTC.

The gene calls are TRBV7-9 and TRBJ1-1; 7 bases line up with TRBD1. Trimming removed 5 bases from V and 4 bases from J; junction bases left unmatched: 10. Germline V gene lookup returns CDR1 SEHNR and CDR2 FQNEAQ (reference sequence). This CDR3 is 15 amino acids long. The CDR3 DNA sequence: TGTGCCAGCAGCGATAACAGACAGGGCGTCACTGAAGCTTTCTTT. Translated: CASSDNRQGVTEAFF.

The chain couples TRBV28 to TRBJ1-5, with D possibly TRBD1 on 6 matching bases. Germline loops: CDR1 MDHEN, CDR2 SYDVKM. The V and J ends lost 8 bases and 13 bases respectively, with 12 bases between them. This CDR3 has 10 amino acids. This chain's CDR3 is CASERGRQHF. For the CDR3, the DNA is TGTGCCAGCGAAAGGGGGAGACAGCATTTT.

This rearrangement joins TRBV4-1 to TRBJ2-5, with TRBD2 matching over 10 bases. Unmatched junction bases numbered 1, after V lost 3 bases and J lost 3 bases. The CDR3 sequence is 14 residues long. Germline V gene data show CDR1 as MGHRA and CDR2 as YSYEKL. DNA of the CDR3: TGCGCCAGCAGCCAGGGGACTAGCGAAGAGACCCAGTACTTC. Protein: CASSQGTSEETQYF.

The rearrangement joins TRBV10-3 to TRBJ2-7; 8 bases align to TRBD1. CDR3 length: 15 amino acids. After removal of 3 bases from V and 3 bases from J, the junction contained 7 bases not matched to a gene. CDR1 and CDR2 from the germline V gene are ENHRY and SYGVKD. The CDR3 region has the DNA TGTGCCATCAGTGATCGTGAGACAGGGGACTACGAGCAGTACTTC. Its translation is CAISDRETGDYEQYF.

CDR3: CASSSPVLINEQYF. The DNA of the CDR3 is TGTGCCAGCAGCTCCCCAGTATTAATAAACGAGCAGTACTTC. The rearrangement links TRBV9 to TRBJ2-7; the D is unclear. The CDR3 covers 14 residues. Germline loops: CDR1 SGDLS, CDR2 YYNGEE. Trimming pared 4 bases from V and 5 bases from J, leaving 16 bases between.

The CDR3 DNA reads TGTGCCAGCAGCCAAGCAGGGGGCAAGGGCGAGCAGTACTTC. Translation gives CASSQAGGKGEQYF. J is TRBJ2-7 and V is TRBV4-2; TRBD1 agrees at 8 bases. Per germline, CDR1 LGHNA and CDR2 YNFKEQ. CDR3 length equals 14 residues. The ends lost 1 base at V and 6 bases at J; junction bases unmatched: 5.

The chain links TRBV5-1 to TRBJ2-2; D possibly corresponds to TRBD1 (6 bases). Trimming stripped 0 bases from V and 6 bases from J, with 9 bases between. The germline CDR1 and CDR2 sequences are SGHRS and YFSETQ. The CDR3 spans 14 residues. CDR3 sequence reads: CASSLDRVSGELFF. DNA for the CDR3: TGCGCCAGCAGCTTGGACAGGGTTTCCGGGGAGCTGTTTTTT.

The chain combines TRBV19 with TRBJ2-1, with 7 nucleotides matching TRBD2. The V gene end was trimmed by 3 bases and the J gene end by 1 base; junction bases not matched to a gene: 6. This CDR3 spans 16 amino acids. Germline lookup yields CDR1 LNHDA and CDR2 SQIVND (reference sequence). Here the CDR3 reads CASSIMGGSSYNEQFF. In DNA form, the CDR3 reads TGTGCCAGTAGTATTATGGGCGGGAGTTCCTACAATGAGCAGTTCTTC.

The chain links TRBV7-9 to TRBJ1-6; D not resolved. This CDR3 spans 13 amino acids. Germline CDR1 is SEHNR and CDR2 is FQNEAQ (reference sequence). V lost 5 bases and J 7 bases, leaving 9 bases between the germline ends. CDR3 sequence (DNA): TGTGCCAGCAGCCAAGGAGTAAATTCACCCCTCCACTTT. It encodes CASSQGVNSPLHF.

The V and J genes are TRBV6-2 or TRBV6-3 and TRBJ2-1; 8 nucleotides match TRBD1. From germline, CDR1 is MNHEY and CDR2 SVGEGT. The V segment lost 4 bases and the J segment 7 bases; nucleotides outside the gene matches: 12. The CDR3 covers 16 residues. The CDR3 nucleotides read TGTGCCAGCAGTTCTCATCCTGGACAGGGATGGAATGAGCAGTTCTTC. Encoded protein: CASSSHPGQGWNEQFF.

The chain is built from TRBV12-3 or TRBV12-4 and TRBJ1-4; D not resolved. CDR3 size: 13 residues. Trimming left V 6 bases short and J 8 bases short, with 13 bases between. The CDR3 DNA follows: TGTGCCAGCAGCCGGGGTATCGGAGAAAAACTGTTTTTT. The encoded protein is CASSRGIGEKLFF.